The 13 T cell receptor beta chains in this list originate from one sample, sequenced in a study of cytomegalovirus exposure and HLA in healthy donors. The primer mix had 60 Vbeta and 13 Jbeta primers. Here immunoSEQ multiplex PCR was the method, and the copy in TCRdb shows in-frame clones only, minus some. Of over 95,000 clones in the sample, 77% were seen once. The sample consisted of PBMCs. Source of these receptors: a man between 35 and 55 years old in good health and CMV-seropositive.

This rearrangement joins TRBV6-1 to TRBJ2-5, with TRBD1 identical over 10 bases. This CDR3 is built from 14 residues. J was trimmed by 4 bases and V by 8 bases; bases with no gene match: 7. The germline V gene encodes CDR1 MNHNS and CDR2 SASEGT. The CDR3 region is CASRRDRGTETQYF. The CDR3 nucleotides are TGTGCCAGCCGTCGGGACAGGGGAACAGAGACCCAGTACTTC.

The V gene is TRBV6-5, the J gene TRBJ2-7, with D perhaps TRBD2 (7 bases). CDR1 and CDR2 from the germline V gene are MNHEY and SVGAGI. V lost 2 bases to trimming and J lost 7 bases, with 21 bases between them. There are 16 residues in the CDR3. CDR3 loop: CASSYPGGGVGAEQYF. The CDR3 DNA reads as TGTGCCAGCAGTTACCCTGGAGGGGGGGTGGGCGCAGAGCAGTACTTC.

The chain carries TRBV4-3 and TRBJ2-7; TRBD2 matches 11 bases. This CDR3 has 18 residues. The germline V gene encodes CDR1 LGHNA and CDR2 YSLEER. The V and J ends lost 2 bases and 7 bases, in that order; junction bases with no gene match: 16. CDR3 DNA: TGCGCCAGCAGCCAAAGAGCCCTTACTAGCGGGGGCCCGTGGGAGCAGTACTTC. It yields the protein CASSQRALTSGGPWEQYF.

This rearrangement joins TRBV7-2 to TRBJ1-2, with TRBD1 matching 7 bases. Trimming took 3 bases from V and 2 from J; bases not matched to a gene: 9. The CDR3 sequence is 16 residues long. Germline V gene sequence: CDR1 SGHTA, CDR2 FQGNSA. The CDR3 bases are TGTGCCAGCAGCTTTGCCGACAGGGTCATGAACTATGGCTACACCTTC. Encoded protein: CASSFADRVMNYGYTF. Full variable domain (missing parts from reference TRBV7-2 and TRBJ1-2): GAGVSQSPSNKVTEKGKDVELRCDPISGHTALYWYRQSLGQGLEFLIYFQGNSAPDKSGLPSDRFSAERTGGSVSTLTIQRTQQEDSAVYLCASSFADRVMNYGYTFGSGTRLTVV.

The chain employs TRBV7-2 and TRBJ2-1, with TRBD1 identical over 11 bases. CDR1 and CDR2 (germline): SGHTA, FQGNSA. CDR3 size: 15 residues. Trimming at V came to 5 bases and at J to 3 bases, leaving 3 bases not matched to a gene. CDR3 in amino acids: CASSPGTGGYNEQFF. The CDR3 nucleotides are TGTGCCAGCAGCCCCGGGACAGGGGGCTACAATGAGCAGTTCTTC.

This clone has only one observation. The J gene is TRBJ2-2, the V gene TRBV28; D ambiguous. Trimming cost V 6 bases and J 0 bases, with 8 bases left between them. The CDR3 has 14 amino acids. Germline V lookup: CDR1 MDHEN, CDR2 SYDVKM. CDR3 sequence (DNA): TGTGCCAGCAGCCTCCCCCCGAACACCGGGGAGCTGTTTTTT. Protein product: CASSLPPNTGELFF.

The rearrangement links TRBV18 to TRBJ2-7; the D gene is possibly TRBD1 (6 bases). Per germline, CDR1 KGHSH and CDR2 LQKENI. This CDR3 has 14 amino acids. Trimming stripped 2 bases from V and 1 base from J, with 9 bases between. The CDR3 sequence: CASSPNRESYEQYF. The CDR3 bases are TGTGCCAGCTCACCAAACAGGGAGTCCTACGAGCAGTACTTC.

The V call is TRBV6-1, the J call TRBJ1-5; D is ambiguous. The CDR3 is 16 amino acids. Trimming cost V 2 bases and J 6 bases, with 17 bases left between them. Germline values: CDR1 MNHNS, CDR2 SASEGT. The CDR3 DNA sequence: TGTGCCAGCAGTGAACGCGGGTCCGGGCGCGGTCAGCCCCAGCATTTT. Residues: CASSERGSGRGQPQHF.

The V gene is TRBV4-3, the J gene TRBJ2-3; 13 nucleotides line up with TRBD2. CDR3 length: 15 amino acids. Germline V gives CDR1 LGHNA, CDR2 YSLEER. J lost 7 bases, V lost 1 base, and 2 bases had no gene match. The CDR3, as DNA: TGCGCCAGCAGCCAAGGGACTAGCGGGGGTAATACGCAGTATTTT. Its protein is CASSQGTSGGNTQYF.

The chain combines TRBV7-3 with TRBJ2-7; a weak D match, TRBD2 (5 bases). CDR1 and CDR2 (germline): SGHTA, FQGTGA. V gave up 4 bases and J gave up 6 bases, with 13 bases separating them. The CDR3 length is 13 residues. CDR3 residues: CASSSRAEGEQYF. As DNA, the CDR3 is TGTGCCAGCAGCTCGAGGGCAGAAGGCGAGCAGTACTTC.

This clone has a handful of counts. The chain carries TRBV4-3 and TRBJ2-7; 10 nucleotides line up with TRBD1. CDR1 and CDR2 (germline): LGHNA, YSLEER. Losses at the gene ends were 3 bases for V and 4 bases for J; bases not matched to a gene: 6. This CDR3 spans 15 amino acids. CDR3 protein: CASSQGTGVPYEQYF. CDR3 bases: TGCGCCAGCAGCCAGGGGACAGGGGTCCCATACGAGCAGTACTTC.

Here the CDR3 reads CASSGASGGATGELFF. Written as DNA, the CDR3 is TGTGCCAGCTCAGGCGCCAGCGGGGGGGCTACCGGGGAGCTGTTTTTT. J is TRBJ2-2 and V is TRBV7-2, with 10 bases that match TRBD2. This CDR3 region has 16 residues. Germline CDR1 is SGHTA and CDR2 is FQGNSA. Germline trimming cut 8 bases from V and 5 bases from J; bases unmatched to any gene: 11.

This rearrangement joins TRBV6-5 to TRBJ1-5, with TRBD1 matching 11 bases. The CDR3 runs 15 residues. Germline V gene lookup returns CDR1 MNHEY and CDR2 SVGAGI. Trimming took 6 bases from V and 6 from J; bases not matched to a gene: 7. CDR3 DNA sequence: TGTGCCAGCAGCCGCGGACAGGGGGCAGTTCAGCCCCAGCATTTT. Protein product: CASSRGQGAVQPQHF.